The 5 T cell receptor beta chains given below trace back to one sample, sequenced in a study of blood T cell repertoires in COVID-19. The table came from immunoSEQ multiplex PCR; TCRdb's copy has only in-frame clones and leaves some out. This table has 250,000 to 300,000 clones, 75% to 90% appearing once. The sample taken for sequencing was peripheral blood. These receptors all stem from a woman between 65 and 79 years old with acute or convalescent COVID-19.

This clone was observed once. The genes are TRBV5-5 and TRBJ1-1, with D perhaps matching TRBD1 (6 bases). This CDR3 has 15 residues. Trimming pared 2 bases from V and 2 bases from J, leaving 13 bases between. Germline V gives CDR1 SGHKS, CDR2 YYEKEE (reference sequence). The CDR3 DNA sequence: TGTGCCAGCAGCTTCCGTCAACAGGGAAACACTGAAGCTTTCTTT. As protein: CASSFRQQGNTEAFF.

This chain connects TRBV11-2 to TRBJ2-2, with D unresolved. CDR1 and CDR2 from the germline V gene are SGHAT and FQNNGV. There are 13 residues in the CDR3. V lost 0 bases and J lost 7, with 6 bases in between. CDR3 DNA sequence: TGTGCCAGCAGCTTAGAGGGCTTCGGGGAGCTGTTTTTT. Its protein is CASSLEGFGELFF. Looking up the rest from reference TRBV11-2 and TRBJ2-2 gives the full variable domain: EAGVAQSPRYKIIEKRQSVAFWCNPISGHATLYWYQQILGQGPKLLIQFQNNGVVDDSQLPKDRFSAERLKGVDSTLKIQPAKLEDSAVYLCASSLEGFGELFFGEGSRLTVL.

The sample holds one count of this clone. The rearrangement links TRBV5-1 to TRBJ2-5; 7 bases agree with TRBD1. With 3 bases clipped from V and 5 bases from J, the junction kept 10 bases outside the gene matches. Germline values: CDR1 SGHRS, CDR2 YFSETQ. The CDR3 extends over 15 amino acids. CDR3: CASSSTPGGWETQYF. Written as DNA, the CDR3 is TGCGCCAGCAGCTCAACCCCAGGGGGTTGGGAGACCCAGTACTTC.

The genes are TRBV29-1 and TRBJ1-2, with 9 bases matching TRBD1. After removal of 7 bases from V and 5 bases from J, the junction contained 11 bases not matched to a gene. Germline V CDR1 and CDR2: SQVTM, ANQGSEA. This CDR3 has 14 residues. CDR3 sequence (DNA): TGCAGCGCCAGTCTCGGGACAGGGCGATATGGCTACACCTTC. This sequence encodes CSASLGTGRYGYTF.

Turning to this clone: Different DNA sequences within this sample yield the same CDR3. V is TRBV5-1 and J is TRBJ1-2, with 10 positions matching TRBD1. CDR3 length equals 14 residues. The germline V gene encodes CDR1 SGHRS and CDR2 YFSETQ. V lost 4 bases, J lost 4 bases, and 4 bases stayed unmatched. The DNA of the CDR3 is TGCGCCAGCAGCCTGGGACAGGGGACCTATGGCTACACCTTC. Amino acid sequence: CASSLGQGTYGYTF.